A selection of T cell receptor beta chains follows, all from one sample in a study of blood T cell repertoires in COVID-19. TCRdb keeps only in-frame clones here, not all; method: immunoSEQ multiplex PCR. The sample has about 270,000 clones, around 86% seen once. The specimen sequenced was peripheral blood. Receptors originate from a woman aged 55-69 years with active or convalescent COVID-19. The CDR3 runs from the conserved cysteine through the conserved F or W. The order of the fields is J gene, clone size, V gene, D gene, CDR3 protein, CDR3 DNA. A D gene is named only where the DNA matches it firmly. Rows give clone size only sometimes, using once, few, many, or a class for an expanded clone.

>TRBJ1-1|-|TRBV6-5|TRBD1
CASSWGQGATTEAFF
TGTGCCAGCAGTTGGGGACAGGGGGCGACCACTGAAGCTTTCTTT
>TRBJ2-1|-|TRBV7-2|-
CASSLGGQGLFSGEQFF
TGTGCCAGCAGCTTAGGGGGGCAGGGATTATTCTCAGGTGAGCAGTTCTTC
>TRBJ2-3|-|TRBV2|TRBD2
CASGKRGVYTQYF
TGTGCCAGCGGGAAGCGGGGGGTATATACGCAGTATTTT
>TRBJ2-1|-|TRBV9|-
CASSVLTGGSYNEQFF
TGTGCCAGCAGCGTACTGACTGGAGGCTCCTACAATGAGCAGTTCTTC
>TRBJ1-6|-|TRBV11-2|-
CASSFAQGGNSPLHF
TGTGCCAGCAGCTTCGCCCAGGGTGGAAATTCACCCCTCCACTTT
>TRBJ1-2|-|TRBV10-3|-
CAISGGGERGYTF
TGTGCCATCAGTGGGGGAGGGGAGCGGGGCTACACCTTC
>TRBJ2-6|once|TRBV6-1|-
CASSEGGGGANVLTF
TGTGCCAGCAGTGAGGGGGGAGGTGGGGCCAACGTCCTGACTTTC
>TRBJ1-3|-|TRBV10-3|-
CAISDARGGGGNTIYF
TGTGCCATCAGTGACGCGCGTGGGGGCGGTGGAAACACCATATATTTT
>TRBJ2-5|-|TRBV5-4|TRBD1
CASSLDRVETQYF
TGTGCCAGCAGCTTAGACAGGGTGGAGACCCAGTACTTC
>TRBJ2-2|once|TRBV7-2|-
CASSLSFTGELFF
TGTGCCAGCAGCTTATCCTTCACCGGGGAGCTGTTTTTT
>TRBJ1-5|few|TRBV19|-
CASSITGPYSNQPQHF
TGTGCCAGTAGTATCACAGGGCCCTATAGCAATCAGCCCCAGCATTTT
>TRBJ2-7|-|TRBV7-3|-
CASSPYPHRVYEQYF
TGTGCCAGCAGCCCCTACCCGCACAGGGTTTACGAGCAGTACTTC
>TRBJ2-1|-|TRBV5-1|-
CASRSRVARTNEQFF
TGCGCCAGCCGATCGAGGGTCGCCCGAACCAATGAGCAGTTCTTC
>TRBJ1-2|-|TRBV7-9|-
CASSLVAGYGYTF
TGTGCCAGCAGCTTAGTTGCGGGGTATGGCTACACCTTC
>TRBJ1-1|-|TRBV5-1|TRBD1
CASRAGTGIMNTEAFF
TGCGCCAGCAGAGCCGGGACAGGGATCATGAACACTGAAGCTTTCTTT
>TRBJ2-2|-|TRBV18|-
CASSPVRGSDTGELFF
TGTGCCAGCTCACCTGTTAGAGGGTCCGACACCGGGGAGCTGTTTTTT
>TRBJ2-5|-|TRBV12-5|TRBD2
CATSTTIGRGAQETQYF
TGTGCCACATCCACCACGATAGGGCGGGGGGCGCAAGAGACCCAGTACTTC
>TRBJ1-2|-|TRBV20-1|-
CSASVQGSYGYTF
TGCAGTGCTAGTGTGCAGGGGTCCTATGGCTACACCTTC
>TRBJ2-5|-|TRBV7-9|TRBD2
CATTPTSGRTQETQYF
TGTGCCACCACTCCGACTAGCGGACGAACACAAGAGACCCAGTACTTC
>TRBJ2-3|-|TRBV19|-
CASSIQTGSTDTQYF
TGTGCCAGTAGTATACAAACAGGGAGCACAGATACGCAGTATTTT
>TRBJ1-1|-|TRBV5-6|-
CASSPPWSGRDTEAFF
TGTGCCAGCAGCCCCCCTTGGTCGGGTCGGGACACTGAAGCTTTCTTT
>TRBJ1-1|-|TRBV15|TRBD1
CATSAQGQGERLWNTEAFF
TGTGCCACCAGCGCCCAAGGACAGGGCGAAAGGTTATGGAACACTGAAGCTTTCTTT
>TRBJ2-5|-|TRBV2|-
CASSWGEETQYF
TGTGCCAGCAGTTGGGGGGAAGAGACCCAGTACTTC
>TRBJ1-1|-|TRBV9|TRBD1
CASSVGWGQATEAFF
TGTGCCAGCAGCGTAGGTTGGGGACAGGCCACTGAAGCTTTCTTT